The 7 T cell receptor beta chains reported below all come from one sample, sequenced in a study of OX40 agonist ivuxolimab in advanced cancers. Clones were sequenced by immunoSEQ multiplex PCR, and TCRdb holds only the in-frame ones, with some missing. The sample lists 85,000 to 100,000 clones; 75% to 90% were seen once. The sample here was CD4+ or CD8+ T cells sorted from blood, taken in a trial of the OX40 agonist ivuxolimab. The source of these receptors is an adult with an advanced solid tumor such as melanoma, head and neck, liver or kidney cancer.

V usage is TRBV5-1 and J usage is TRBJ2-4; D might be TRBD1 (8 bases). The CDR3 consists of 16 residues. The ends were cut back, 2 bases at V and 2 bases at J, with 14 bases in the middle. Germline CDR1 is SGHRS and CDR2 is YFSETQ. As DNA, the CDR3 is TGCGCCAGCAGCTTAGACAGGGGAGGGACCAAAAACATTCAGTACTTC. This translates into CASSLDRGGTKNIQYF.

The CDR3 DNA reads as TGTGCCAGCAAGACAGGGTACGGGACTGAAGCTTTCTTT. It specifies CASKTGYGTEAFF. The chain uses TRBV6-5 and TRBJ1-1, with TRBD1 matching over 7 bases. The CDR3 contains 13 residues. Trimming cost V 7 bases and J 5 bases; bases outside gene matches: 7. Germline V gene lookup returns CDR1 MNHEY and CDR2 SVGAGI.

This chain links TRBV14 with TRBJ1-2; possible D gene TRBD1, 5 bases. There are 17 residues in the CDR3. Per the germline V gene, CDR1 is SGHDN and CDR2 is FVKESK. V lost 4 bases and J lost 1, with 19 bases in between. The CDR3 is CASSREGSSFVNYGYTF. The CDR3, as DNA: TGTGCCAGCAGCCGCGAGGGGAGCAGCTTCGTTAACTATGGCTACACCTTC.

The genes are TRBV4-2 and TRBJ2-3, with D possibly being TRBD1 (5 bases). V was cut by 2 bases and J by 4 bases, with 13 bases left in between. The germline V gene encodes CDR1 LGHNA and CDR2 YNFKEQ. The CDR3 has 15 residues. CDR3 coding DNA: TGTGCCAGCAGCCAACCTCTAGGGGCCGCAGATACGCAGTATTTT. Protein sequence: CASSQPLGAADTQYF.

The V and J genes are TRBV4-3 and TRBJ2-2; perhaps TRBD1 as D (5 bases). The V end was cut by 4 bases, the J end by 0 bases, with 21 bases between. The germline CDR1 and CDR2 sequences are LGHNA and YSLEER. This CDR3 is 19 amino acids long. The CDR3 DNA reads TGCGCCAGCAGCCCGCTCCCCCAAATAGGGGCGGCGAACACCGGGGAGCTGTTTTTT. Residues: CASSPLPQIGAANTGELFF.

This chain joins TRBV7-8 and TRBJ2-2; possible D gene TRBD2, 8 bases. This CDR3 comprises 19 residues. V shed 3 bases and J shed 5 bases, with 25 bases lying between them. The germline V gene has CDR1 SGHVS and CDR2 FQNEAQ. The DNA of the CDR3 is TGTGCCAGCAGCTTTAACCCGGACAGGAGGACTAGCCGTACCGGGGAGCTGTTTTTT. Translated: CASSFNPDRRTSRTGELFF.

The CDR3 DNA reads TGCGCCAGCAGCTTGTCGGGACAAATCAAAGAGACCCAGTACTTC. Translating it yields CASSLSGQIKETQYF. This chain joins TRBV5-1 and TRBJ2-5, with a weak D call TRBD1 (6 bases). Germline assignment: CDR1 SGHRS and CDR2 YFSETQ. Trimming pared 1 base from V and 3 bases from J, leaving 13 bases between. There are 15 residues in the CDR3.